This T cell receptor (beta chain) was identified in a study of siplizumab effects on memory and regulatory T cells. Findings and caveats of the study: Siplizumab produced a significant drop in alloreactive sequences attributable to unstimulated CD4+ memory cells.

TCR templates numbering 90,000 to 100,000 were assayed per sample. Profiled with immunoSEQ multiplex PCR; TCRdb holds only in-frame clones, not every one. The table lists some 97,000 clones, 94% of them singletons. V lost 0 bases and J 1 base, leaving 11 bases between the germline ends. Germline CDR1 is SGHRS and CDR2 is YFSETQ. CDR3 length: 15 residues. This clone occurred once. The antigen is not known. This receptor was taken from a human donor in good health. Sequencing used Tregs sorted from blood. The chain recombines TRBV5-1 with TRBJ2-7; D gene ambiguous. The CDR3 here is CASSLEGSRSYEQYF. The CDR3 DNA is TGCGCCAGCAGCTTGGAGGGCAGCCGATCCTACGAGCAGTACTTC.